These 24 T cell receptor beta chains share one sample of origin, sequenced in a study of blood T cell repertoires in COVID-19. Produced via immunoSEQ multiplex PCR; TCRdb's table is partial and in-frame only. Here the sample spans 140,000 to 150,000 clones, 84% being singletons. What was sequenced was peripheral blood. Receptors originate from a human donor in a cohort sampled during active COVID-19.

The chain recombines TRBV18 with TRBJ2-7, with 9 nucleotides matching TRBD1. Germline V gives CDR1 KGHSH, CDR2 LQKENI. The CDR3 spans 15 residues. Unmatched junction bases numbered 7, after V lost 3 bases and J lost 4 bases. Written as DNA, the CDR3 is TGTGCCAGCTCACCGGGACAGGGTCTTTGGTACGAGCAGTACTTC. Encoded protein: CASSPGQGLWYEQYF.

The chain has TRBV2 and TRBJ2-2; TRBD1 matches at 12 bases. The CDR3 runs 21 residues. The V and J ends lost 6 bases and 2 bases, in that order; junction bases with no gene match: 19. CDR1 and CDR2 from the germline V gene are SNHLY and FYNNEI. The CDR3, as DNA: TGTGCCAGCAGCGACTCCCGGGACAGGGGGCCCTATTATGGAAACACCGGGGAGCTGTTTTTT. Translated: CASSDSRDRGPYYGNTGELFF.

V and J are TRBV10-1 and TRBJ2-7; no firm D call. The CDR3 runs 13 residues. Trimming took 3 bases from V and 6 from J, leaving 12 bases between them. Germline values: CDR1 WNHNN, CDR2 SYGVQD (reference sequence). The CDR3 protein is CASSEVSLGEQYF. CDR3 nucleotide sequence: TGCGCCAGCAGTGAAGTTTCTCTAGGCGAGCAGTACTTC.

This rearrangement joins TRBV10-3 to TRBJ2-3; TRBD2 agrees at 11 bases. Germline CDR1 and CDR2: ENHRY and SYGVKD. There are 14 residues in the CDR3. The ends lost 11 bases at V and 1 base at J; junction bases unmatched: 5. The CDR3 DNA reads as TGTGCCTCTAGCGGGGGGATCGGCACAGATACGCAGTATTTT. This codes for CASSGGIGTDTQYF.

This sequence joins TRBV7-3 and TRBJ1-2; maybe TRBD1 (6 bases). The CDR3 extends over 12 amino acids. Germline values: CDR1 SGHTA, CDR2 FQGTGA. V was trimmed by 4 bases and J by 13 bases, leaving 16 bases between them. The CDR3 coding sequence is TGTGCCAGCAGCTCCCCAACAGGGCAGCCCACCTTC. It yields the protein CASSSPTGQPTF.

This chain joins TRBV6-2 or TRBV6-3 and TRBJ1-1, with no clear D. The V end lost 6 bases, the J end lost 1 base, and 15 bases lay between the germline ends. The germline CDR1 and CDR2 sequences are MNHEY and SVGEGT. The CDR3 runs to 15 residues. The CDR3 DNA sequence: TGTGCCAGCAGCCTGAGGCGGGAAGGGAACACTGAAGCTTTCTTT. Its translation is CASSLRREGNTEAFF.

This sequence joins TRBV6-2 or TRBV6-3 and TRBJ1-1; D uncertain. CDR3 size: 17 residues. Looked up from germline, CDR1 is MNHEY and CDR2 is SVGEGT. V lost 0 bases, J lost 2 bases, and 16 bases lay in between. The CDR3 nucleotides read TGTGCCAGCAGTTACTCTTCCGGGGAGGGATTCAACACTGAAGCTTTCTTT. This translates into CASSYSSGEGFNTEAFF.

This clone has a handful of counts. The chain combines TRBV6-2 or TRBV6-3 with TRBJ2-3; 7 bases are a match to TRBD2. Germline values: CDR1 MNHEY, CDR2 SVGEGT. V lost 6 bases, J lost 0 bases, and 6 bases stayed unmatched. This CDR3 comprises 15 residues. The CDR3 region has the DNA TGTGCCAGCAGCGGAAGAGCGGGGAGCACAGATACGCAGTATTTT. Its translation: CASSGRAGSTDTQYF.

V gene TRBV3-1 (or the pseudogene TRBV3-2) combines with J gene TRBJ1-1; weak D call: TRBD1 (5 bases). The V gene lost 8 bases and the J gene lost 6 bases, with 22 bases spanning the gap. This CDR3 has 15 residues. CDR1 is LGHDT, CDR2 YNNKEL, per germline (reference sequence). The CDR3 DNA sequence: TGTGCCAGCTTTCCCTCACACAGGTCAGGCGCTGAAGCTTTCTTT. Translation: CASFPSHRSGAEAFF.

Written as DNA, the CDR3 is TGTGCCAGCCGCCCTACCCAGGGGGCTTACGCGAACACCGGGGAGCTGTTTTTT. This translates into CASRPTQGAYANTGELFF. The rearrangement uses TRBV7-6 and TRBJ2-2; 8 bases are a match to TRBD1. Germline V CDR1 and CDR2: SGHVS, FNYEAQ. After removal of 8 bases from V and 0 bases from J, the junction contained 14 bases not matched to a gene. The CDR3 totals 18 residues. Drawing the rest from reference TRBV7-6 and TRBJ2-2, the complete variable domain is GAGVSQSPRYKVTKRGQDVALRCDPISGHVSLYWYRQALGQGPEFLTYFNYEAQQDKSGLPNDRFSAERPEGSISTLTIQRTEQRDSAMYRCASRPTQGAYANTGELFFGEGSRLTVL.

The V and J genes are TRBV24-1 and TRBJ2-2; D perhaps matches TRBD1 (5 bases). Germline-derived CDR1 and CDR2 are KGHDR and SFDVKD. The CDR3 loop spans 13 amino acids. Trimming shortened V by 9 bases and J by 3 bases, and 10 bases separated the two germline ends. The CDR3 DNA reads as TGTGCCACCTCCTCAGGGTACACCGGGGAGCTGTTTTTT. It encodes CATSSGYTGELFF.

The chain uses TRBV30 and TRBJ1-5; 8 bases align to TRBD1. The V and J ends lost 1 base and 0 bases, in that order; junction bases with no gene match: 11. Germline lookup yields CDR1 GTSNPN and CDR2 SVGIG (reference sequence). The CDR3 runs 18 residues. The CDR3 bases are TGTGCCTGGAGTGCCGGGACAGGAGGCCGTTATAGCAATCAGCCCCAGCATTTT. Protein: CAWSAGTGGRYSNQPQHF.

This rearrangement joins TRBV20-1 to TRBJ2-2, with D possibly TRBD2 on 5 matching bases. The CDR3 extends over 13 amino acids. Germline V gene lookup returns CDR1 DFQATT and CDR2 SNEGSKA (reference sequence). V was cut by 3 bases and J by 5 bases, with 10 bases left in between. The CDR3 coding sequence is TGCAGTGCTAGTAGGGAGTGGACCGGGGAGCTGTTTTTT. Encoded protein: CSASREWTGELFF.

The chain joins TRBV15 to TRBJ1-5; possible D gene TRBD1, 6 bases. The CDR3 contains 17 residues. Trimming left V 0 bases short and J 2 bases short, with 14 bases between. The germline CDR1 and CDR2 sequences are LNHNV and YYDKDF (reference sequence). The CDR3 sequence: CATSRDRGARGNQPQHF. CDR3 in DNA: TGTGCCACCAGCAGAGATCGGGGGGCCCGTGGCAATCAGCCCCAGCATTTT.

The V call is TRBV2, the J call TRBJ1-1; D is unresolved. Trimming cost V 5 bases and J 10 bases, with 11 bases left between them. Looked up from germline, CDR1 is SNHLY and CDR2 is FYNNEI. The CDR3 runs to 11 residues. In DNA, the CDR3 is TGTGCCAGCAGTCCCCGTGCGGGAGCTTTCTTT. Translating gives CASSPRAGAFF.

This chain's CDR3 is CASSPPDGGATEAFF. The CDR3 bases are TGTGCCAGCAGCCCCCCGGACGGAGGGGCCACTGAAGCTTTCTTT. The rearrangement links TRBV9 to TRBJ1-1; a possible D gene is TRBD1 (5 bases). V dropped 4 bases and J dropped 4 bases, with 17 bases sitting between them. The germline V gene has CDR1 SGDLS and CDR2 YYNGEE. There are 15 residues in the CDR3.

The V call is TRBV19, the J call TRBJ1-5; D is undetermined. Germline values: CDR1 LNHDA, CDR2 SQIVND (reference sequence). The V end was cut by 3 bases, the J end by 0 bases, with 15 bases between. The CDR3 extends over 17 amino acids. CDR3 DNA: TGTGCCAGTAGTATTGGAGCGCCAGATAATAGCAATCAGCCCCAGCATTTT. Translating gives CASSIGAPDNSNQPQHF.

This rearrangement joins TRBV7-9 to TRBJ2-1, with a possible D match to TRBD1 (6 bases). CDR1 is SEHNR, CDR2 FQNEAQ, per germline (reference sequence). V dropped 1 base and J dropped 4 bases, with 23 bases sitting between them. The CDR3 consists of 19 residues. DNA of the CDR3: TGTGCCAGCAGCTTAGGACAGGCTCCCTCCGGGGTCCTATACAATGAGCAGTTCTTC. Protein: CASSLGQAPSGVLYNEQFF.

CDR3 in DNA: TGTGCCAGTAGTTCCTCCGGGACAGTCCGTGAAAAACTGTTTTTT. This sequence encodes CASSSSGTVREKLFF. This sequence joins TRBV19 and TRBJ1-4; TRBD1 matches at 7 bases. Germline CDR1 reads LNHDA; CDR2 reads SQIVND (reference sequence). J lost 7 bases, V lost 5 bases, and 10 bases had no gene match. This CDR3 has 15 amino acids.

The chain employs TRBV28 and TRBJ1-2, with TRBD1 identical over 10 bases. CDR1 MDHEN and CDR2 SYDVKM come from the germline V gene. V was clipped by 3 bases and J by 9 bases; unmatched bases: 7. The CDR3 spans 14 residues. The CDR3 here is CASSFRTGGRRYTF. CDR3 bases: TGTGCCAGCAGTTTCCGGACAGGGGGTAGGCGCTACACCTTC.

This clone was seen a few times. The chain joins TRBV6-2 or TRBV6-3 to TRBJ1-5, with 9 bases aligning to TRBD1. Germline loops: CDR1 MNHEY, CDR2 SVGEGT. The length of the CDR3 is 20 residues. Germline trimming cut 0 bases from V and 2 bases from J; bases unmatched to any gene: 14. In DNA form, the CDR3 reads TGTGCCAGCAGTTACTCCAGGACAGGGGTATTACTTAGGGGCAATCAGCCCCAGCATTTT. Translating gives CASSYSRTGVLLRGNQPQHF.

V and J are TRBV4-3 and TRBJ2-1; D possibly corresponds to TRBD1 (6 bases). Germline loops: CDR1 LGHNA, CDR2 YSLEER. V was pared by 3 bases and J by 3 bases, with 9 bases between. This CDR3 has 14 amino acids. CDR3 in amino acids: CASSQGADYNEQFF. CDR3 in DNA: TGCGCCAGCAGCCAGGGGGCAGACTACAATGAGCAGTTCTTC.

The chain uses TRBV27 and TRBJ2-7; 10 nucleotides line up with TRBD2. V dropped 6 bases and J dropped 0; count of bases not matched to a gene: 8. The CDR3 has 16 residues. Germline CDR1 and CDR2: MNHEY and SMNVEV (reference sequence). CDR3 sequence (DNA): TGTGCCAGCAGAAATCTAGCGGGGGTGAGCTCCTACGAGCAGTACTTC. The encoded protein is CASRNLAGVSSYEQYF.

V is TRBV27 and J is TRBJ1-6; 7 bases map to TRBD1. The CDR3 totals 15 residues. Unmatched junction bases numbered 3, after V lost 3 bases and J lost 4 bases. Per germline, CDR1 MNHEY and CDR2 SMNVEV (reference sequence). CDR3 residues: CASSFTRGYNSPLHF. CDR3 coding DNA: TGTGCCAGCAGTTTCACCAGGGGGTATAATTCACCCCTCCACTTT.